One TCR beta chain is described in this entry. No antigen is known for it. Germline CDR1 is SQVTM and CDR2 is ANQGSEA. This CDR3 is built from 13 residues. With 4 bases removed from V and 0 bases from J, the gap between germline ends came to 7 bases. Extracted from the samples, RNA was reverse transcribed into cDNA to serve as the sequencing template. The assay was immunoSEQ multiplex PCR, and TCRdb's table has in-frame clones only and misses some. The data hold around 150,000 clones, with roughly 50% observed a single time. CD4+ and CD8+ T cells were sorted from PBMCs. This sample was included in a study of CD8+ T cells in alopecia areata. Study-wide results and caveats: Affected lesional scalp, above all in alopecia totalis/universalis, was more clonal than normal scalp. Sequence data from scalp samples additionally include resident alphabeta T cells of normal skin. Clarity of TCR sharing across patients fell short of that in mice, possibly HLA-related.

Sequencing was performed on CD4+ T cells sorted from blood. This rearrangement joins TRBV29-1 to TRBJ1-3; no firm D call. The clonotype comes from a human donor in good health. The CDR3 protein is CSVASNSGNTIYF. The DNA for the CDR3 is TGCAGCGTTGCATCGAACTCTGGAAACACCATATATTTT.